This entry features one TCR beta chain sequence. Its binding antigen is unknown. Base qualities are not at hand, and no much larger clone is one base apart. Within the sample, other DNA sequences also encode this same CDR3. Each collaborating institution followed its own protocols to collect whole blood in K2EDTA tubes. For TCRbeta analysis, collaborators shipped samples as frozen whole blood, isolated PBMCs, or DNA extracted from either of those sample types. The cysteine opens and the phenylalanine closes a CDR3 of 14 amino acids. Of all the DNA, just the CDR3 is kept, 42 bases in frame from base 1. Here V drops 9 bases and J drops 0 bases, and the junction holds 2 bases not matched to any gene. The germline V gene (reference sequence) yields LNHDA for CDR1 and SQIVND for CDR2. TCRbeta CDR3 regions were amplified from genomic DNA by means of the immunoSEQ Assay, a bias-controlled multiplex PCR. Concerning the study's data processing: Within the assay, amplification of reference gene primers was used to estimate how many nucleated cells each sample contained. To quantify the absolute abundance of each unique TCRbeta CDR3 rearrangement, sequence reads were collapsed and filtered. For each sample, productive Simpson clonality was calculated as the square root of Simpson's diversity index over productive rearrangements. TCRdb re-hosts the immuneACCESS table, in-frame sequences only. Its copies lack some clones; in the studies checked, an unresolved V gene accounts for under half of them, and the cause for the rest is not known. V and J calls and clone size are copied from that table; D and trimming were computed from the DNA. The sample contains 170,000 or so clones, around 79% of them found a single time. Together, the top ten hold 26% of the sample.

This sample was included in a study of blood T cell repertoires in COVID-19 (dated by TCRdb to about 2020). About the investigation overall: Samples covering the acute and convalescent phases of COVID-19 were provided by collaborators in the United States, Italy and Spain. The material from the prospective study consisted of cDNA or gDNA derived from T cells, B-cell-depleted T cells, or PBMCs. Deeply sampled blood TCRbeta repertoires from subjects exposed to, actively infected with, or recovered from COVID-19 were included in the dataset. The repertoires were made available in a free public database intended to serve as a resource for research on the immune response to SARS-CoV-2. The samples were drawn from two sources: the first 160 participants of the ongoing ImmuneRACE study, and approximately 1,300 subjects contributed by 6 global collaborators. Nearly every sample came with metadata listing a de-identified subject ID, COVID-19 status, age in years and sex. HLA class I and class II types, where available, came from metadata supplied by the sample provider rather than from assay-based typing.

What the work shows at the level of the full study, not this receptor alone: Clinical and demographic metadata were provided uncurated, with the amount varying by source and participant.

The sequence derives from a woman aged 70-85 years with acute or convalescent COVID-19. The specimen was peripheral blood. The chain is encoded by TRBV19 joined to TRBJ2-1; 10 of the junction bases match TRBD2. At the DNA level, the sequence is TGTGCCAGCTTAGCGGGAGGCTCCTACAATGAGCAGTTCTTC. Its amino acids are CASLAGGSYNEQFF.